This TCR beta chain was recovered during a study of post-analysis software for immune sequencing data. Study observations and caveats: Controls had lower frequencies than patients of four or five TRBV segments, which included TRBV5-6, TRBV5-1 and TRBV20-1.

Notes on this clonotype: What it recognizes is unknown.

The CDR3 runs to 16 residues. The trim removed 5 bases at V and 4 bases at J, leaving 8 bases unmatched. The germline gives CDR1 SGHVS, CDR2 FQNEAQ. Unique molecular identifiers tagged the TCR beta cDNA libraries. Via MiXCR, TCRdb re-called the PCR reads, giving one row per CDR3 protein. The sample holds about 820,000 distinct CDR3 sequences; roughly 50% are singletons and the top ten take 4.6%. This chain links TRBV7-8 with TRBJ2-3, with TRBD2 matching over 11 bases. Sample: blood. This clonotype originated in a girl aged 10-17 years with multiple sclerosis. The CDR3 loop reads CASSTRTSGSPDTQYF. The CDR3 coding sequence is TGTGCCAGCAGCACACGGACTAGCGGGTCCCCAGATACGCAGTATTTT.